This TCR beta chain was recovered during a study of blood T cell repertoires in COVID-19. CDR1 LGHDT and CDR2 YNNKEL come from the germline V gene (reference sequence). The V end lost 4 bases, the J end lost 4 bases, and 16 bases lay between the germline ends. This CDR3 has 15 residues. Sequencing was performed with immunoSEQ multiplex PCR; in TCRdb, only in-frame clones are kept and a portion is missing. The sample has around 200,000 clones; approximately 87% are singletons. The V call is TRBV3-1 (or the pseudogene TRBV3-2), the J call TRBJ1-1; D perhaps matches TRBD1 (6 bases). This TCR was recovered from an older woman with COVID-19, enrolled during active disease. Material: peripheral blood. In DNA, the CDR3 is TGTGCCAGCAGCCTATCGGGACACCTTTCCACTGAAGCTTTCTTT. Translating it yields CASSLSGHLSTEAFF.